The 25 T cell receptor beta chains below all came from one sample that was sequenced in a study of blood T cell repertoires in COVID-19. Generated by immunoSEQ multiplex PCR, the TCRdb table keeps only in-frame clones and is missing some. Of some 260,000 clones listed, 60% to 75% are singletons. The sequenced sample was peripheral blood. These receptors came from an elderly woman with acute or convalescent COVID-19.

This clone has only a few counts. V and J are TRBV6-5 and TRBJ1-2, with 7 bases identical to TRBD1. This CDR3 has 12 amino acids. Per the germline V gene, CDR1 is MNHEY and CDR2 is SVGAGI. The trim removed 10 bases at V and 7 bases at J, leaving 9 bases unmatched. This chain's CDR3 is CATREGAGGYTF. The CDR3 region has the DNA TGTGCCACCCGAGAGGGGGCTGGTGGCTACACCTTC.

The gene calls are TRBV5-1 and TRBJ1-2, with 9 bases that match TRBD1. The CDR3 is 14 residues long. V shed 4 bases, J shed 4 bases, and the junction held 5 bases outside the gene matches. The germline V gene encodes CDR1 SGHRS and CDR2 YFSETQ. This chain's CDR3 is CASSGTGLSYGYTF. DNA of the CDR3: TGCGCCAGCAGCGGGACAGGGTTGTCCTATGGCTACACCTTC.

The chain links TRBV29-1 to TRBJ1-2, with D tentatively TRBD1 (6 bases). The V gene's germline CDR1 is SQVTM and CDR2 ANQGSEA. The CDR3 totals 14 residues. V lost 5 bases and J lost 0, with 13 bases in between. The DNA of the CDR3 is TGCAGCGTTTCTACAGGGTGGGCTAACTATGGCTACACCTTC. Translated, it gives CSVSTGWANYGYTF.

The chain uses TRBV6-5 and TRBJ1-1; D not resolved. CDR1 and CDR2 from the germline V gene are MNHEY and SVGAGI. Trimming removed 0 bases from V and 0 bases from J, with 8 bases in between. The CDR3 is 15 residues long. The CDR3 loop is CASSYSLTLNTEAFF. In DNA form, the CDR3 reads TGTGCCAGCAGTTACTCGCTGACTTTGAACACTGAAGCTTTCTTT.

This rearrangement joins TRBV5-1 to TRBJ1-5; 9 bases are a match to TRBD1. The CDR3 spans 19 residues. V trimming: 8 bases; J trimming: 2 bases; junction bases outside the gene matches: 20. Germline V gene lookup returns CDR1 SGHRS and CDR2 YFSETQ. CDR3 sequence (DNA): TGCGCCAGTAAGCTGAACCGGGACAGGGAGGGCCTAGGCAATCAGCCCCAGCATTTT. Its translation is CASKLNRDREGLGNQPQHF.

This chain links TRBV5-1 with TRBJ1-2, with 8 bases matching TRBD1. Unmatched junction bases numbered 6, after V lost 3 bases and J lost 2 bases. CDR3 size: 15 residues. CDR1 is SGHRS, CDR2 YFSETQ, per germline. In DNA, the CDR3 is TGCGCCAGCAGCTCTCCGGACAGGGCGAACTATGGCTACACCTTC. This gives the protein CASSSPDRANYGYTF.

The CDR3 sequence is CASSYGEVAYEQYF. The CDR3 region has the DNA TGTGCCAGCAGTTACGGGGAGGTGGCCTACGAGCAGTACTTC. The chain recombines TRBV6-2 or TRBV6-3 with TRBJ2-7, with D tentatively TRBD2 (6 bases). V shed 2 bases and J shed 2 bases, with 10 bases lying between them. Germline V gene sequence: CDR1 MNHEY, CDR2 SVGEGT. The CDR3 is 14 residues long.

The genes are TRBV27 and TRBJ2-3; unclear D gene. CDR3 size: 15 residues. Trimming took off 1 base at V and 2 bases at J, with 10 bases between the two ends. CDR1 is MNHEY, CDR2 SMNVEV, per germline (reference sequence). The CDR3 reads CASSLFSVLTDTQYF. In nucleotides, the CDR3 is TGTGCCAGCAGTTTATTCTCAGTCCTCACAGATACGCAGTATTTT.

In its sample, this clone was seen a few times. V gene TRBV11-3 combines with J gene TRBJ2-1, with 7 bases aligning to TRBD1. The CDR3 loop spans 14 amino acids. From germline, CDR1 is SGHNT and CDR2 YENEEA. V lost 3 bases, J lost 9 bases, and 8 bases stayed unmatched. The DNA of the CDR3 is TGTGCCAGCAGCTTCGGCAGGGGGATAGGTGAGCAGTTCTTC. Protein: CASSFGRGIGEQFF. Supplemented by reference TRBV11-3 and TRBJ2-1, the full variable domain reads EAGVVQSPRYKIIEKKQPVAFWCNPISGHNTLYWYLQNLGQGPELLIRYENEEAVDDSQLPKDRFSAERLKGVDSTLKIQPAELGDSAVYLCASSFGRGIGEQFFGPGTRLTVL.

J is TRBJ2-3 and V is TRBV6-6; 8 bases match TRBD2. Trimming cost V 7 bases and J 2 bases; bases outside gene matches: 11. This CDR3 has 16 residues. Germline-derived CDR1 and CDR2 are MNHNY and SVGAGI (reference sequence). The CDR3 DNA reads TGTGCCAGCACTCTAGCGGGTTTCGATAACACAGATACGCAGTATTTT. Protein sequence: CASTLAGFDNTDTQYF.

On this clone: The conserved phenylalanine or tryptophan is not found at the CDR3 terminus, so this likely reflects a read error. No DNA is shown, since the ends of the CDR3 on it are uncertain; the CDR3 is the one TCRdb lists. The chain has TRBV21-1 and TRBJ2-7; TRBD2 is the table's D call, not checked against the DNA. TRBV21-1 has pseudogene status. The CDR3 is made up of 9 amino acids, end residues included. CDR3 residues: CASSKVRRG.

This chain uses TRBV9 with TRBJ2-1, with 12 bases fitting TRBD2. Germline V gene data show CDR1 as SGDLS and CDR2 as YYNGEE. The CDR3 has 17 amino acids. V lost 0 bases, J lost 7 bases, and 8 bases stayed unmatched. The CDR3 loop is CASSVGLLAGGYNEQFF. In nucleotides, the CDR3 is TGTGCCAGCAGCGTAGGGTTACTAGCGGGGGGTTATAATGAGCAGTTCTTC. Complete variable domain (other parts from reference TRBV9 and TRBJ2-1): DSGVTQTPKHLITATGQRVTLRCSPRSGDLSVYWYQQSLDQGLQFLIQYYNGEERAKGNILERFSAQQFPDLHSELNLSSLELGDSALYFCASSVGLLAGGYNEQFFGPGTRLTVL.

This clone was seen more than once but under ten times. The chain combines TRBV5-1 with TRBJ1-1; D not resolved. V dropped 0 bases and J dropped 1 base, with 10 bases sitting between them. Germline CDR1 reads SGHRS; CDR2 reads YFSETQ. This CDR3 has 15 residues. The CDR3 is CASSLEGGGNTEAFF. DNA for the CDR3: TGCGCCAGCAGCTTGGAAGGTGGCGGGAACACTGAAGCTTTCTTT.

The chain carries TRBV2 and TRBJ1-4, with D possibly TRBD1 on 6 matching bases. V shed 6 bases and J shed 8 bases, with 13 bases lying between them. Germline V gene lookup returns CDR1 SNHLY and CDR2 FYNNEI. This CDR3 contains 13 residues. CDR3 region: CASSTGNREKLFF. CDR3 coding DNA: TGTGCCAGCAGCACAGGGAATCGCGAAAAACTGTTTTTT.

The chain is built from TRBV5-1 and TRBJ1-2, with 8 positions matching TRBD1. Germline trimming cut 1 base from V and 7 bases from J; bases unmatched to any gene: 6. The germline V gene encodes CDR1 SGHRS and CDR2 YFSETQ. This CDR3 spans 14 amino acids. CDR3 sequence reads: CASSLFPGGGGYTF. The CDR3 region has the DNA TGCGCCAGCAGCTTGTTCCCAGGGGGCGGTGGCTACACCTTC.

This clone was found once. V gene TRBV3-1 (or the pseudogene TRBV3-2) combines with J gene TRBJ1-3; D may be TRBD1 (6 bases). The CDR3 contains 14 residues. Germline-derived CDR1 and CDR2 are LGHDT and YNNKEL (reference sequence). V gave up 5 bases and J gave up 5 bases, with 13 bases separating them. In DNA, the CDR3 is TGTGCCAGCAGCGTCCCAGGGGTTCGAAACACCATATATTTT. Amino acid sequence: CASSVPGVRNTIYF.

The chain is built from TRBV4-2 and TRBJ2-2; 9 bases match TRBD1. Germline loops: CDR1 LGHNA, CDR2 YNFKEQ. The CDR3 runs to 17 residues. J was trimmed by 4 bases and V by 3 bases; bases with no gene match: 9. The CDR3 DNA reads TGTGCCAGCAGCCAGGAGGGGACAGGGCTGGGCACCGGGGAGCTGTTTTTT. It specifies CASSQEGTGLGTGELFF.

This chain links TRBV11-3 with TRBJ2-3; TRBD2 is a possible D gene (6 bases). Germline V CDR1 and CDR2: SGHNT, YENEEA. With 5 bases removed from V and 10 bases from J, the gap between germline ends came to 19 bases. The CDR3 spans 14 residues. The CDR3 region has the DNA TGTGCCAGCAGCCCCGGGCGGGGAGCGCTAGCGCAGTATTTT. The encoded protein is CASSPGRGALAQYF.

The chain carries TRBV5-1 and TRBJ2-1, with TRBD2 matching over 7 bases. Germline CDR1 SGHRS, CDR2 YFSETQ. The CDR3 covers 15 residues. The J segment lost 4 bases and the V segment lost 1 base, leaving 5 bases of the junction unmatched. The CDR3 sequence: CASSLWRGRYNEQFF. For the CDR3, the DNA is TGCGCCAGCAGCTTGTGGCGGGGGAGATACAATGAGCAGTTCTTC. Together with reference TRBV5-1 and TRBJ2-1, the CDR3 gives the full variable domain: KAGVTQTPRYLIKTRGQQVTLSCSPISGHRSVSWYQQTPGQGLQFLFEYFSETQRNKGNFPGRFSGRQFSNSRSEMNVSTLELGDSALYLCASSLWRGRYNEQFFGPGTRLTVL.

The CDR3 nucleotides read TGTGCCAGCAGTTTCATCGGTTTCACTGAAGCTTTCTTT. Its protein product is CASSFIGFTEAFF. The chain is built from TRBV6-2 or TRBV6-3 and TRBJ1-1; no reliable D call. Germline assignment: CDR1 MNHEY and CDR2 SVGEGT. The CDR3 loop spans 13 amino acids. The V end was cut by 4 bases, the J end by 4 bases, with 10 bases between.

This chain joins TRBV7-9 and TRBJ1-5, with TRBD1 identical over 9 bases. The CDR3 extends over 14 amino acids. Per the germline V gene, CDR1 is SEHNR and CDR2 is FQNEAQ (reference sequence). The J segment lost 5 bases and the V segment lost 1 base, leaving 0 bases of the junction unmatched. CDR3 DNA: TGTGCCAGCAGCTTAGGGACAGGGGATCAGCCCCAGCATTTT. Translating it yields CASSLGTGDQPQHF.

This clone was observed once. The chain carries TRBV5-1 and TRBJ1-6, with 7 nucleotides matching TRBD1. Germline trimming cut 4 bases from V and 2 bases from J; bases unmatched to any gene: 3. Per germline, CDR1 SGHRS and CDR2 YFSETQ. The CDR3 contains 15 residues. Here the CDR3 reads CASSPGTAYNSPLHF. In DNA form, the CDR3 reads TGCGCCAGCAGCCCCGGGACAGCCTATAATTCACCCCTCCACTTT.

The chain carries TRBV19 and TRBJ2-4; 8 bases align to TRBD1. Looked up from germline, CDR1 is LNHDA and CDR2 is SQIVND (reference sequence). The CDR3 has 14 amino acids. The J segment lost 6 bases and the V segment lost 10 bases, leaving 11 bases of the junction unmatched. The chain's CDR3 is CATSDWTGLNIQYF. CDR3 DNA: TGTGCCACCTCGGATTGGACAGGGCTAAACATTCAGTACTTC.

In this sample, this clone is medium-sized (0.01 to 0.1%). The V call is TRBV5-6, the J call TRBJ2-3; the D is unclear. Trimming took 1 base from V and 0 from J, leaving 9 bases between them. From germline, CDR1 is SGHDT and CDR2 YYEEEE. This CDR3 has 15 residues. CDR3 bases: TGTGCCAGCAGCTTGTTTGGCCAAAGCACAGATACGCAGTATTTT. It is translated as CASSLFGQSTDTQYF.

The chain has TRBV24-1 and TRBJ2-2; D may be TRBD1 (6 bases). CDR3 size: 16 residues. Germline V lookup: CDR1 KGHDR, CDR2 SFDVKD. Trimming cost V 4 bases and J 7 bases, with 18 bases left between them. The CDR3 bases are TGTGCCACCAGTGACGCTTTAGCAGGGGCGGGCGGGGAGCTGTTTTTT. Amino acids: CATSDALAGAGGELFF.